Only a few counts were recorded for the clone carrying this T cell receptor (beta chain). The data stem from a study of blood T cell repertoires in COVID-19. With V trimmed by 0 bases and J by 0 bases, 5 bases remained unmatched. CDR1 and CDR2 (germline): SGHNT, YYREEE (reference sequence). This CDR3 is 16 amino acids long. TCRdb keeps only in-frame clones here, not all; method: immunoSEQ multiplex PCR. The data contain 35,000 or so clones, 75% to 95% of them singletons. The sample was peripheral blood. The V and J genes are TRBV5-4 and TRBJ2-7; TRBD2 matches at 8 bases. The receptor was derived from a human donor in a cohort sampled during active COVID-19. The CDR3, as DNA: TGTGCCAGCAGCTTGGCCGGGCGGGAGGCCTCCTACGAGCAGTACTTC. Translating it yields CASSLAGREASYEQYF.